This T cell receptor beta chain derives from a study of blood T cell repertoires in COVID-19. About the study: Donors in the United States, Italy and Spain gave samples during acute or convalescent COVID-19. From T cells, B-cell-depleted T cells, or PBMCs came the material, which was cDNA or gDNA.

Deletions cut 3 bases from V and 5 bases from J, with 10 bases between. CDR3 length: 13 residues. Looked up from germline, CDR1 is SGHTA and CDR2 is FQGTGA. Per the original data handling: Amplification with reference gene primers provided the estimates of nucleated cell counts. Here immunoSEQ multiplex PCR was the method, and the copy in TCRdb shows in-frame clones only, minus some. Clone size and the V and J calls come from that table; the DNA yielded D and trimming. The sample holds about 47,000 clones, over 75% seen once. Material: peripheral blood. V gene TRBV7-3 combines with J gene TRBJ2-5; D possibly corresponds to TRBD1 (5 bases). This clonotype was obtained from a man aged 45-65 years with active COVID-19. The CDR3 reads CASSLAGRETQYF. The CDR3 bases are TGTGCCAGCAGCTTGGCAGGGCGGGAGACCCAGTACTTC.